This T cell receptor (beta chain) was identified in a study of OX40 agonist ivuxolimab in advanced cancers. At the level of the study: The treatment was a fully human IgG2 OX40 agonist, ivuxolimab. The group had a mean age of around 64 years, ranged from about 20 to 90, and was 80% to 90% male. Study findings and constraints: Among T cells, CD8+ cells averaged more expanded clones than CD4+ cells.

CDR1 and CDR2 (germline): SNHLY, FYNNEI. V lost 1 base and J lost 4, with 22 bases in between. The CDR3 spans 18 residues. Baseline was the first blood sampling point, followed by cycle 4 day 1 and cycle 7 day 1. Of note for this clone: The antigen remains unidentified.

TCRdb's table, derived via immunoSEQ multiplex PCR, lists solely in-frame clones and lacks some. Of roughly 61,000 clones listed, 70% to 90% are singletons. This chain links TRBV2 with TRBJ1-2; no firm D call. The TCR originated in an adult with an advanced solid tumor such as melanoma, head and neck, liver or kidney cancer. The specimen comprised CD4+ or CD8+ T cells sorted from blood, sampled in a trial of the OX40 agonist ivuxolimab. The CDR3 bases are TGTGCCAGCAGTGAAGAGGGCGCGATGATTACGAAGGGCTATGGCTACACCTTC. Protein sequence: CASSEEGAMITKGYGYTF.